This T cell receptor (beta chain) emerged from a study of beta chain features in type 1 diabetes. In its sample, this clone was seen a few times. The isolated RNA, all of it, was reverse transcribed, so expressed TCRB transcripts were what got sequenced. Profiling relied on immunoSEQ multiplex PCR, and the TCRdb table lists in-frame clones only, not all of them. The profile covers over 500,000 clones, with about 14% appearing a single time and under 0.095% taken by the ten largest. The sequenced sample consisted of naive CD4+ T cells from blood. This receptor was obtained from a man between 18 and 29 years old in good health.

The DNA of the CDR3 is TGTGCCAGCAACGCCGAACAGGGATCCGGTTTGTCTAATGAAAAACTGTTTTTT. It translates to CASNAEQGSGLSNEKLFF. The rearrangement uses TRBV7-8 and TRBJ1-4, with D tentatively TRBD1 (6 bases). The V end was cut by 7 bases, the J end by 3 bases, with 24 bases between. Germline CDR1 is SGHVS and CDR2 is FQNEAQ. The CDR3 is 18 amino acids.